Below, 23 T cell receptor beta chains from the same sample are listed, as sequenced in a study of blood T cell repertoires in COVID-19. Assay: immunoSEQ multiplex PCR; the TCRdb copy retains only in-frame clones and omits some. This sample has 90,000 to 150,000 clones, with around 88% found just once. Sample: peripheral blood. The receptors here all came from a woman aged 45 to 65 with active or convalescent COVID-19.

The rearrangement links TRBV7-8 to TRBJ2-1, with 12 nucleotides matching TRBD2. V trimming: 4 bases; J trimming: 4 bases; junction bases outside the gene matches: 2. The CDR3 has 15 residues. Germline CDR1 is SGHVS and CDR2 is FQNEAQ. CDR3 DNA: TGTGCCAGCAGCTACGGGACTAGCGGGTACAATGAGCAGTTCTTC. This codes for CASSYGTSGYNEQFF.

The chain links TRBV6-5 to TRBJ1-5; TRBD1 matches 7 bases. From germline, CDR1 is MNHEY and CDR2 SVGAGI. V shed 5 bases and J 1 base; nucleotides not matched to a gene: 5. The CDR3 totals 15 residues. The CDR3 here is CASSPRGGSNQPQHF. CDR3 bases: TGTGCCAGCAGTCCGAGAGGGGGCAGCAATCAGCCCCAGCATTTT.

This clone was found many times. This chain uses TRBV15 with TRBJ2-1, with D perhaps matching TRBD1 (5 bases). CDR1 is LNHNV and CDR2 is YYDKDF in the germline V gene (reference sequence). V lost 1 base to trimming and J lost 0 bases, with 10 bases between them. The CDR3 is made up of 16 amino acids. The CDR3, as DNA: TGTGCCACCAGCAGAGGCCTGGGGCCCTCCTACAATGAGCAGTTCTTC. It translates to CATSRGLGPSYNEQFF.

This clone appeared once. The V call is TRBV29-1, the J call TRBJ2-7; weak D call: TRBD1 (5 bases). V was shortened by 5 bases and J by 3 bases, with 17 bases between the two germline ends. The CDR3 consists of 14 residues. Germline V gives CDR1 SQVTM, CDR2 ANQGSEA. In DNA form, the CDR3 reads TGCAGCGTTATACTCCCCCTTGACAGCTACGAGCAGTACTTC. As protein: CSVILPLDSYEQYF.

This clone was detected a few times. The chain carries TRBV5-1 and TRBJ2-3, with a tentative D call TRBD1 (6 bases). The V gene's germline CDR1 is SGHRS and CDR2 YFSETQ. The CDR3 loop spans 16 amino acids. Trimming took 1 base from V and 1 from J, leaving 13 bases between them. Here the CDR3 reads CASSLMAGAGTDTQYF. The DNA for the CDR3 is TGCGCCAGCAGCTTGATGGCAGGGGCAGGCACAGATACGCAGTATTTT.

The CDR3 sequence is CASSSGGGGNTIYF. CDR3 sequence (DNA): TGTGCCAGCAGCTCGGGGGGCGGAGGGAACACCATATATTTT. The J gene is TRBJ1-3, the V gene TRBV7-2; tentatively, D is TRBD1 (6 bases). Germline CDR1 is SGHTA and CDR2 is FQGNSA. V was clipped by 4 bases and J by 7 bases, with 14 bases between them. The CDR3 loop spans 14 amino acids.

The gene calls are TRBV18 and TRBJ1-2; 8 bases are a match to TRBD1. Germline-derived CDR1 and CDR2 are KGHSH and LQKENI. CDR3 length: 14 residues. The V segment lost 2 bases and the J segment 6 bases; nucleotides outside the gene matches: 5. CDR3 nucleotide sequence: TGTGCCAGCTCACCAAACACAGGGGGAGATGGCTACACCTTC. This sequence encodes CASSPNTGGDGYTF.

The V gene is TRBV18, the J gene TRBJ2-5, with no clear D. CDR3 size: 13 residues. Trimming took off 9 bases at V and 2 bases at J, with 13 bases between the two ends. CDR1 and CDR2 from the germline V gene are KGHSH and LQKENI. The CDR3 bases are TGTGCCAGTCGCGGCTTGGGTCAAGAGACCCAGTACTTC. It encodes CASRGLGQETQYF.

The genes are TRBV28 and TRBJ2-1; TRBD2 matches at 8 bases. With 1 base clipped from V and 8 bases from J, the junction kept 7 bases outside the gene matches. Germline lookup yields CDR1 MDHEN and CDR2 SYDVKM. The CDR3 loop spans 15 amino acids. For the CDR3, the DNA is TGTGCCAGCAGTTTATTTCTCGGGAGGGAGGATGAGCAGTTCTTC. Translating gives CASSLFLGREDEQFF. The variable domain in full, completed from reference TRBV28 and TRBJ2-1, reads DVKVTQSSRYLVKRTGEKVFLECVQDMDHENMFWYRQDPGLGLRLIYFSYDVKMKEKGDIPEGYSVSREKKERFSLILESASTNQTSMYLCASSLFLGREDEQFFGPGTRLTVL.

The chain joins TRBV29-1 to TRBJ1-1; D remains ambiguous. The CDR3 runs 14 residues. Germline loops: CDR1 SQVTM, CDR2 ANQGSEA. The V end was cut by 7 bases, the J end by 4 bases, with 19 bases between. CDR3 sequence reads: CSAHLRLGGTEAFF. CDR3 sequence (DNA): TGCAGCGCACATCTCCGACTTGGTGGCACTGAAGCTTTCTTT. The entire variable domain, with the rest obtained from reference TRBV29-1 and TRBJ1-1, is as follows: SAVISQKPSRDICQRGTSLTIQCQVDSQVTMMFWYRQQPGQSLTLIATANQGSEATYESGFVIDKFPISRPNLTFSTLTVSNMSPEDSSIYLCSAHLRLGGTEAFFGQGTRLTVV.

The chain couples TRBV2 to TRBJ1-1; 10 nucleotides agree with TRBD1. After removal of 4 bases from V and 4 bases from J, the junction contained 15 bases not matched to a gene. Germline V gene lookup returns CDR1 SNHLY and CDR2 FYNNEI. The CDR3 length is 18 residues. DNA for the CDR3: TGTGCCAGCAGTGTAATCTTCCGGGACAGGGGCTTCAGCACTGAAGCTTTCTTT. It is translated as CASSVIFRDRGFSTEAFF. The full variable domain, completed using reference TRBV2 and TRBJ1-1, is EPEVTQTPSHQVTQMGQEVILRCVPISNHLYFYWYRQILGQKVEFLVSFYNNEISEKSEIFDDQFSVERPDGSNFTLKIRSTKLEDSAMYFCASSVIFRDRGFSTEAFFGQGTRLTVV.

The genes are TRBV7-3 and TRBJ1-3; a weak D match, TRBD1 (6 bases). Trimming removed 2 bases at V and 3 bases at J, with 8 bases between. The CDR3 has 14 residues. CDR1 and CDR2 (germline): SGHTA, FQGTGA. The CDR3 DNA reads as TGTGCCAGCAGCTTAGGACAGTTTGGAAACACCATATATTTT. This translates into CASSLGQFGNTIYF.

The DNA of the CDR3 is TGTGCCACCCGACTAGCGGGAGGGTTCAACGAGCAGTACTTC. This translates into CATRLAGGFNEQYF. The chain has TRBV10-3 and TRBJ2-7; 14 bases match TRBD2. There are 14 residues in the CDR3. Germline-derived CDR1 and CDR2 are ENHRY and SYGVKD. The V segment lost 10 bases and the J segment 5 bases; nucleotides outside the gene matches: 7.

The CDR3 loop reads CAWSSGVMRSPLHF. The CDR3 DNA reads as TGTGCCTGGAGTTCGGGGGTGATGCGGTCACCCCTCCACTTT. V is TRBV30 and J is TRBJ1-6; D may be TRBD1 (5 bases). The CDR3 is made up of 14 amino acids. V was clipped by 2 bases and J by 10 bases, with 15 bases between them. Germline lookup yields CDR1 GTSNPN and CDR2 SVGIG (reference sequence).

The rearrangement links TRBV28 to TRBJ2-1; no firm D call. Trimming shortened V by 2 bases and J by 7 bases, and 18 bases separated the two germline ends. This CDR3 comprises 16 residues. Germline-derived CDR1 and CDR2 are MDHEN and SYDVKM. DNA for the CDR3: TGTGCCAGCAGTTTACCGATTCTTCTTATACGGAATGAGCAGTTCTTC. It yields the protein CASSLPILLIRNEQFF. The entire variable domain, with the rest obtained from reference TRBV28 and TRBJ2-1, is as follows: DVKVTQSSRYLVKRTGEKVFLECVQDMDHENMFWYRQDPGLGLRLIYFSYDVKMKEKGDIPEGYSVSREKKERFSLILESASTNQTSMYLCASSLPILLIRNEQFFGPGTRLTVL.

The rearrangement links TRBV28 to TRBJ1-1; perhaps TRBD1 as D (6 bases). V dropped 6 bases and J dropped 1 base, with 9 bases sitting between them. Germline V gene sequence: CDR1 MDHEN, CDR2 SYDVKM. This CDR3 region has 13 residues. The chain's CDR3 is CASRGQPNTEAFF. The CDR3 nucleotides read TGTGCCAGCAGAGGACAGCCGAACACTGAAGCTTTCTTT.

This chain joins TRBV3-1 (or the pseudogene TRBV3-2) and TRBJ2-7, with D perhaps matching TRBD1 (6 bases). V lost 3 bases, J lost 7 bases, and 10 bases lay in between. Germline CDR1 LGHDT, CDR2 YNNKEL (reference sequence). The CDR3 sequence is 12 residues long. DNA of the CDR3: TGTGCCAGCAGCCATGCAGGGGCGGAGCAGTACTTC. It codes for CASSHAGAEQYF.

This clone was recorded only once. The gene calls are TRBV25-1 and TRBJ1-6, with TRBD1 matching 9 bases. V lost 5 bases and J lost 8; bases outside the gene matches: 7. CDR3 length: 15 residues. Germline CDR1 reads MGHDK; CDR2 reads SYGVNS. CDR3 region: CASSSGQGWDSPLHF. As DNA, the CDR3 is TGTGCCAGCAGTAGTGGACAGGGGTGGGATTCACCCCTCCACTTT.

This sequence joins TRBV19 and TRBJ1-4; no clear D gene. Germline CDR1 reads LNHDA; CDR2 reads SQIVND (reference sequence). V was cut by 3 bases and J by 2 bases, with 7 bases left in between. The CDR3 is made up of 14 amino acids. The CDR3 reads CASSIGLTNEKLFF. Here the CDR3 DNA reads TGTGCCAGTAGTATCGGTTTGACTAATGAAAAACTGTTTTTT. The full variable domain, with the rest looked up from reference TRBV19 and TRBJ1-4, is DGGITQSPKYLFRKEGQNVTLSCEQNLNHDAMYWYRQDPGQGLRLIYYSQIVNDFQKGDIAEGYSVSREKKESFPLTVTSAQKNPTAFYLCASSIGLTNEKLFFGSGTQLSVL.

The CDR3 reads CASRGGDSPLHF. The CDR3 DNA reads TGTGCCAGCAGGGGAGGGGATTCACCCCTCCACTTT. This chain joins TRBV3-1 (or the pseudogene TRBV3-2) and TRBJ1-6; D possibly corresponds to TRBD1 (5 bases). The CDR3 consists of 12 residues. V was clipped by 6 bases and J by 8 bases, with 8 bases between them. The germline gives CDR1 LGHDT, CDR2 YNNKEL (reference sequence).

This rearrangement joins TRBV14 to TRBJ1-2, with 7 nucleotides matching TRBD1. Germline values: CDR1 SGHDN, CDR2 FVKESK. With V trimmed by 0 bases and J by 4 bases, 2 bases remained unmatched. There are 14 residues in the CDR3. The CDR3 DNA follows: TGTGCCAGCAGCCAAGAAAGGGACAGCTATGGCTACACCTTC. Translating gives CASSQERDSYGYTF. The variable domain in full, with the rest retrieved from reference TRBV14 and TRBJ1-2, is EAGVTQFPSHSVIEKGQTVTLRCDPISGHDNLYWYRRVMGKEIKFLLHFVKESKQDESGMPNNRFLAERTGGTYSTLKVQPAELEDSGVYFCASSQERDSYGYTFGSGTRLTVV.

The gene calls are TRBV7-3 and TRBJ2-1, with D tentatively TRBD2 (6 bases). Deletions cut 3 bases from V and 10 bases from J, with 10 bases between. Germline loops: CDR1 SGHTA, CDR2 FQGTGA. The CDR3 consists of 12 residues. The CDR3 DNA reads as TGTGCCAGCAGCTTCCCCGGAGGGGAGCAGTTCTTC. Its protein product is CASSFPGGEQFF.

The rearrangement joins TRBV5-4 to TRBJ2-3; the D is unclear. The germline V and J ends were trimmed by 1 base and 1 base, with 10 bases remaining between them. Per germline, CDR1 SGHNT and CDR2 YYREEE (reference sequence). This CDR3 has 15 residues. The CDR3: CASSLTDLGTDTQYF. The CDR3 DNA reads as TGTGCCAGCAGCTTGACTGACTTGGGCACAGATACGCAGTATTTT.